This T cell receptor beta chain was sequenced for a study of molecular identifiers for immune sequencing clone quantification (dated 2018 in TCRdb). At the level of the whole study: For a replicate experiment, RNA from 20,000 or 100,000 naive CD8 T cells was divided into five aliquots, and four of the five aliquots were sequenced. CD8 T cells were used in a methods study to benchmark molecular-identifier clustering-based TCR repertoire sequencing (MIDCIRS) and TCR RNA copy counting. General study outcomes and caveats: Modeling gave about three recovered TCR RNA copies per cell versus approximately 10 by digital PCR, implying around 31% capture efficiency. A single cell's worth of spiked-in Jurkat TCR RNA was reported detectable even among under 1.1 million naive CD8 T cells. Clones above 20 RNA copies held over 97% of molecules in CMV-specific effector cells but under 1% in naive cells. Without barcode sub-clustering, chimeric consensus sequences inflated TCR diversity; chimeras reached as high as 47%. Highly expanded clone sizes could be underestimated because identical TCR molecules may share a barcode.

In regard to this clonotype: The specificity of this receptor is unknown. There are no base qualities to consult, and no much larger clone falls within one base.

Libraries were made using PCR. The sequencer listed for this sample is Illumina MiSeq. The Qiagen AllPrep DNA/RNA kit was used to purify total RNA. Before analysis, reads from multiple sequencing runs of one library were combined. Under the source paper's analysis protocol: Reads were retained only if the reads had an exact TCR constant sequence, and the retained reads were trimmed to 150 nt and grouped according to their 12-nt molecular barcodes. Within each barcode group, reads were sub-clustered at a 15% Levenshtein threshold, and quality-weighted consensus sequences were built per RNA molecule. Non-functional sequences were removed, as were lower-count sequences one edit away from another. Based on a fit of two negative binomial distributions, barcode sub-clusters having less than 20% of the maximum read count were discarded. Through fastp at Q25 and MiXCR, TCRdb rebuilt clones from the public reads, retaining in-frame beta chains. Entries are consolidated by CDR3 protein sequence, retaining the most common genes and DNA. The V and J calls, along with clone size, are taken from TCRdb and not from the paper's own processing. For this sample there are 15,000 to 25,000 distinct CDR3 sequences; roughly 20% appear just once. The ten biggest clones cover 5.5% to 7% of the sample.

The CDR3, cysteine through phenylalanine, is 10 amino acids long. The CDR3 DNA has 30 bases and is translated from base 1. Relative to germline, V is 6 bases shorter and J is 10 bases shorter, with 7 bases between their ends. Looking up the germline V gene yields CDR1 MGHDK and CDR2 SYGVNS. On a BD FACSAria II, naive CD8 T cells were FACS-sorted as CD8+CD4-CCR7+CD45RA+ and collected into RLT Plus buffer. For a sensitivity comparison, a portion of naive CD8 T cell RNA was divided equally between MIDCIRS and a Smart-seq2-style 5'RACE protocol. Enrichment of CD8 T cells was done with RosetteSep CD8+ T Cell Enrichment Cocktail plus Ficoll-Paque, and ACK red cell lysis came afterward.

This TCR came from a human donor in good health. Some libraries in this study had Jurkat cell RNA spiked in. Recombination linked TRBV25-1 to TRBJ2-1; the D gene is perhaps TRBD1 or TRBD2, each of them matching over 5 bases. The sequenced sample was naive CD8+ T cells from blood, with Jurkat cell RNA spiked in. The label giving this sample's cell subset or site can be read as: FACS-sorted CD8+CD4-CCR7+CD45RA+ naive T cells. The CDR3 sequence is CASRGDEQFF. The nucleotide sequence is TGTGCCAGCAGAGGGGACGAGCAGTTCTTC. The reference TRBV25-1 and TRBJ2-1 proteins fill in what lies around the CDR3, so the full variable domain reads EADIYQTPRYLVIGTGKKITLECSQTMGHDKMYWYQQDPGMELHLIHYSYGVNSTEKGDLSSESTVSRIRTEHFPLTLESARPSHTSQYLCASRGDEQFFGPGTRLTVL.